This paragraph reports one T cell receptor (beta chain). Antigen: not known. A read error may explain this, as a much larger clone is one base away. Researchers took RNA transcripts and amplified the TCR beta CDR3 regions from them. The HTBI primer set drove a first-round RT-PCR of the TCR CDR3. Each CDR3 protein gets one entry after TCRdb re-called the multiplex PCR reads with MiXCR. Among 700,000 or so distinct CDR3 sequences, roughly 15% were seen once, and the ten largest hold around 7.7%. V lost 5 bases and J lost 5; bases outside the gene matches: 7. Germline V gene lookup returns CDR1 MDHEN and CDR2 SYDVKM. The length of the CDR3 is 16 residues. The data were obtained in a study of T cells in Graves' hyperthyroidism and ophthalmopathy. Study observations and caveats: Among clonotypes expanded in thyroid above 0.001, most were also found in blood. The model predicted ophthalmopathy a median around 6.5 months before onset.

Hyperthyroidism, newly diagnosed and lasting under 2 months, affected patients aged 18 to 65. Sequencing input: blood. The receptor was isolated from a man in his late teens or twenties with Graves' hyperthyroidism. The rearrangement uses TRBV28 and TRBJ2-1; the match to TRBD2 covers 12 bases. As DNA, the CDR3 is TGTGCCAGCAGTCAAAGACTAGCGGGAGTCCACAATGAGCAGTTCTTC. It yields the protein CASSQRLAGVHNEQFF.